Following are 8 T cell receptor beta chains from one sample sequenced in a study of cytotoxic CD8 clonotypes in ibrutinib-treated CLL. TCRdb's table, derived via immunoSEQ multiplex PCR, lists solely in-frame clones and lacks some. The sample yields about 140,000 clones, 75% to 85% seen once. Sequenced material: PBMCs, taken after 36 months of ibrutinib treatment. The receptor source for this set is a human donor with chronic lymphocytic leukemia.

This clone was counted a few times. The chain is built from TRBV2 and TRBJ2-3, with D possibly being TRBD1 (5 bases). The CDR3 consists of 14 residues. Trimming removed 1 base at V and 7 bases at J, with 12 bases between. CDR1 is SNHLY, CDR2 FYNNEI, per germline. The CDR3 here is CASSEDVRVNTQYF. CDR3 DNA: TGTGCCAGCAGTGAAGATGTCAGGGTTAATACGCAGTATTTT.

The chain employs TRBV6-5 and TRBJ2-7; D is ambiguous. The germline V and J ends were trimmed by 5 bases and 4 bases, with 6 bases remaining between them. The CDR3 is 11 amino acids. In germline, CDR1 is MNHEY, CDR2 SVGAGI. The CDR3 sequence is CASSLVYEQYF. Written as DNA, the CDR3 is TGTGCCAGCAGTCTTGTGTACGAGCAGTACTTC.

CDR3 nucleotides: TGTGCCAGCTCCCTACTCCCCCAGGTTGGGGGGGTTAACTATGGCTACACCTTC. Residues: CASSLLPQVGGVNYGYTF. The chain combines TRBV18 with TRBJ1-2; possible D gene TRBD1, 5 bases. V shed 6 bases and J shed 1 base, with 24 bases lying between them. Germline CDR1 is KGHSH and CDR2 is LQKENI. The CDR3 has 18 residues.

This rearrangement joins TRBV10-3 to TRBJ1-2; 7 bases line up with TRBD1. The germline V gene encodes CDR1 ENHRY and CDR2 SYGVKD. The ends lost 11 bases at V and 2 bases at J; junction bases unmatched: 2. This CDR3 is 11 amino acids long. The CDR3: CAVGQNYGYTF. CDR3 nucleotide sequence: TGTGCCGTGGGACAGAACTATGGCTACACCTTC.

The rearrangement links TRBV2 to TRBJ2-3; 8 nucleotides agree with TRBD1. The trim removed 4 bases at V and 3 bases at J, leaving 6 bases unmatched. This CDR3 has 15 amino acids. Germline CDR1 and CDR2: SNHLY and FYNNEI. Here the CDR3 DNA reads TGTGCCAGCAGTGTCGGACAGGGCGGGACAGATACGCAGTATTTT. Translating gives CASSVGQGGTDTQYF.

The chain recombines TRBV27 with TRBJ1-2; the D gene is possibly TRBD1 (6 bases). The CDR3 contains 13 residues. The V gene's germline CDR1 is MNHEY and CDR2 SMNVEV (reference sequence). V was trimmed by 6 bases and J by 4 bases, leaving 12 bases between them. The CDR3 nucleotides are TGTGCCAGCAGCTACAGGGCTTCCTATGGCTACACCTTC. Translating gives CASSYRASYGYTF.

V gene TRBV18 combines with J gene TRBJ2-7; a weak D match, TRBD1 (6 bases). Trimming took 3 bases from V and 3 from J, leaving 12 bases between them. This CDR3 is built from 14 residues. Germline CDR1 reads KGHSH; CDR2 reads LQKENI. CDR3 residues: CASSPLTGYYEQYF. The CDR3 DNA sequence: TGTGCCAGCTCACCCCTGACAGGCTACTACGAGCAGTACTTC.

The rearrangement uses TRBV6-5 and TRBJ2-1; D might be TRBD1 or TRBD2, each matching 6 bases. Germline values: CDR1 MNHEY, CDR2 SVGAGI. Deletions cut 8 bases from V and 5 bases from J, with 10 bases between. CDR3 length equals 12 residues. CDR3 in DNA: TGTGCCAGCCGCCGGGGGCACAATGAGCAGTTCTTC. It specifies CASRRGHNEQFF.